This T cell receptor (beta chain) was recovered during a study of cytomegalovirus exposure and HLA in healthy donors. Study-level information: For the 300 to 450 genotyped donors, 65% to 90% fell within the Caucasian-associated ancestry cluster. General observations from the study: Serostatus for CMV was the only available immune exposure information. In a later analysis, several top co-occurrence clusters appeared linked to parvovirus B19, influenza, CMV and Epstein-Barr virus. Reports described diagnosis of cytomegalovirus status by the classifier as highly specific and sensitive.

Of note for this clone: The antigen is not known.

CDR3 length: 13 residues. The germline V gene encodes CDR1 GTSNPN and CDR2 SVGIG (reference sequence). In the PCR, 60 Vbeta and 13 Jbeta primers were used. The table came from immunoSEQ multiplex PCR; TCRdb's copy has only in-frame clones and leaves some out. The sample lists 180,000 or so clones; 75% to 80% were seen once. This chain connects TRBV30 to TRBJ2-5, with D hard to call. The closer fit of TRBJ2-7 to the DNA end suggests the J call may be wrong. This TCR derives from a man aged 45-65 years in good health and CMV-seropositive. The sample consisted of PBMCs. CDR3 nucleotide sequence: TGTGCCTGGAGTCCGGGTAGCCCCTACGAGCAGTACTTC. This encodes CAWSPGSPYEQYF.